This T cell receptor beta chain stems from a study of blood T cell repertoires in COVID-19. As for the study in general: Nucleic acid was either cDNA or gDNA, and it came from T cells, B-cell-depleted T cells, or PBMCs.

TCRdb keeps only in-frame clones here, not all; method: immunoSEQ multiplex PCR. The table records about 170,000 clones, roughly nine tenths of them present only once. CDR1 and CDR2 from the germline V gene are MNHEY and SMNVEV (reference sequence). V was pared by 5 bases and J by 6 bases, with 12 bases between. The CDR3 spans 13 residues. This receptor was identified in a man aged 50-60 years with acute or convalescent COVID-19. V gene TRBV27 combines with J gene TRBJ2-3; D gene uncertain. The sample comprised peripheral blood. The CDR3 here is CASSPFRVDTQYF. CDR3 bases: TGTGCCAGCAGTCCCTTCCGTGTGGATACGCAGTATTTT.